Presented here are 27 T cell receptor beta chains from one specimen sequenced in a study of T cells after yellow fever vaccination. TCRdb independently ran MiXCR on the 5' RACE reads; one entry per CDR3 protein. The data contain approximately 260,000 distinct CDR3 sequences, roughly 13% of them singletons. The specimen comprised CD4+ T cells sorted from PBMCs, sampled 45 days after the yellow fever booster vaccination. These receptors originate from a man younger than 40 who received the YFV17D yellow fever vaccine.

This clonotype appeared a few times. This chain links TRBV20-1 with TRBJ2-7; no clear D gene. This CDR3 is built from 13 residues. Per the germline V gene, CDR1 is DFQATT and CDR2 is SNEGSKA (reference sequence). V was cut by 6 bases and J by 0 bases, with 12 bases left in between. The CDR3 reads CSASRVRSYEQYF. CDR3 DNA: TGCAGTGCAAGTAGGGTTCGCTCCTACGAGCAGTACTTC.

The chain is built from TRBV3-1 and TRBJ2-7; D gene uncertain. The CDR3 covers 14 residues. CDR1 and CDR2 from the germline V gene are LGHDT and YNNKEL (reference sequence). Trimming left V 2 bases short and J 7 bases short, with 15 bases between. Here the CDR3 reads CASSQSGPFVEQYF. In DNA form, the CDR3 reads TGTGCCAGCAGCCAATCTGGGCCCTTTGTTGAGCAGTACTTC.

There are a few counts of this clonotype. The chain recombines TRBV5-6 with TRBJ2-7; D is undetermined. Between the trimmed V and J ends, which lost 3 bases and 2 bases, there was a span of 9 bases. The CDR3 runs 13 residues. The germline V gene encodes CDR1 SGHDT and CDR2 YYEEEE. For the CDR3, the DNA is TGTGCCAGCAGCTCTGACGTTACCTACGAGCAGTACTTC. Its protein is CASSSDVTYEQYF. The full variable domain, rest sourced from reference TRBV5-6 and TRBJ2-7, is DAGVTQSPTHLIKTRGQQVTLRCSPKSGHDTVSWYQQALGQGPQFIFQYYEEEERQRGNFPDRFSGHQFPNYSSELNVNALLLGDSALYLCASSSDVTYEQYFGPGTRLTVT.

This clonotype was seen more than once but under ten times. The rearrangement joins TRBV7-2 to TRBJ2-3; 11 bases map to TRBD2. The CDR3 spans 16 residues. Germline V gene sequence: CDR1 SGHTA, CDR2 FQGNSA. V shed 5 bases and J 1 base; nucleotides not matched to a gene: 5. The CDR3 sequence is CASSETSGIGTDTQYF. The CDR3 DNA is TGTGCCAGCAGCGAGACTAGCGGGATCGGCACAGATACGCAGTATTTT.

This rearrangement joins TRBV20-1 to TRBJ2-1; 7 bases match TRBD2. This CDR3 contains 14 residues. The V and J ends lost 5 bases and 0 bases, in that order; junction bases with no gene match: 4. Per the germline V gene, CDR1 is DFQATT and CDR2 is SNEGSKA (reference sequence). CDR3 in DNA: TGCAGTGCTTCACTAGCGACCTCCTACAATGAGCAGTTCTTC. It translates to CSASLATSYNEQFF.

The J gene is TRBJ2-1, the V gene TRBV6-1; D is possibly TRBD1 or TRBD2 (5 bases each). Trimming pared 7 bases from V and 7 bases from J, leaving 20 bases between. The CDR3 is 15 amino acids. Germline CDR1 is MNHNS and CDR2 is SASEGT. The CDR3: CASTGDGRVLNEQFF. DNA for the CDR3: TGTGCCAGCACCGGGGACGGCCGGGTCTTGAATGAGCAGTTCTTC.

The DNA of the CDR3 is TGTGCCAGCAGCTCGAGTGGGGGCTACGAGCAGTACTTC. Residues: CASSSSGGYEQYF. The genes are TRBV7-2 and TRBJ2-7; possibly TRBD1 or TRBD2 for D (5 bases each). The germline V gene has CDR1 SGHTA and CDR2 FQGNSA. V lost 4 bases, J lost 3 bases, and 10 bases lay in between. CDR3 length: 13 residues.

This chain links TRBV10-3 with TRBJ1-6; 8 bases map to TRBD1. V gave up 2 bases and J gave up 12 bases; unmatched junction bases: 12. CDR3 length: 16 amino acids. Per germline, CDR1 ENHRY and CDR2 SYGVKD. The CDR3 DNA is TGTGCCATCAGTGAGGACAGGGGCGCGTTCCTGGAACCCCTCCACTTT. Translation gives CAISEDRGAFLEPLHF.

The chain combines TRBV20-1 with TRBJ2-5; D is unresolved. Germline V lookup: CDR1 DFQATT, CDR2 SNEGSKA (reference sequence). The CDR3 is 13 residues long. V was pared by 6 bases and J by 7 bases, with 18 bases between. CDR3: CSALRHRKGTQYF. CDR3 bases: TGCAGTGCATTGAGACATAGAAAGGGGACCCAGTACTTC.

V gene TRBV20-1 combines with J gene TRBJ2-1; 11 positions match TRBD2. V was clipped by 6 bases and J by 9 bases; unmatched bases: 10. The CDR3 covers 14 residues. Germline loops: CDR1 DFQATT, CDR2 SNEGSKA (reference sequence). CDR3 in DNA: TGCAGTGCATCCTCTAGCGGGAGGCTCGGTGAGCAGTTCTTC. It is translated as CSASSSGRLGEQFF.

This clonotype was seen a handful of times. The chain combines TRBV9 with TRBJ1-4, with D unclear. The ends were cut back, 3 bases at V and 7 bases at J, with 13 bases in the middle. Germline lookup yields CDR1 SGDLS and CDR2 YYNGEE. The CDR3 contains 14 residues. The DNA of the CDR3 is TGTGCCAGCAGCGACCGAGCGGGGAGTGAAAAACTGTTTTTT. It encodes CASSDRAGSEKLFF.

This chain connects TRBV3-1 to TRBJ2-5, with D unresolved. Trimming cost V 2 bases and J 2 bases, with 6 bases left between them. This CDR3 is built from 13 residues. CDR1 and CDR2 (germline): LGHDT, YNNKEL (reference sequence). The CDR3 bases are TGTGCCAGCAGCCAAAGGTCACAAGAGACCCAGTACTTC. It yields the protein CASSQRSQETQYF.

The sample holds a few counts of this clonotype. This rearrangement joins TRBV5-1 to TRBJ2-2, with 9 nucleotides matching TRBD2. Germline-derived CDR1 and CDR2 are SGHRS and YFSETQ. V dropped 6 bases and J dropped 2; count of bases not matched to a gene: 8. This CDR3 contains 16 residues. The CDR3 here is CASTNSGSLNTGELFF. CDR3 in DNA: TGCGCCAGCACCAATAGCGGGAGTTTAAACACCGGGGAGCTGTTTTTT.

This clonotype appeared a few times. CDR3 nucleotides: TGTGCCAGCAGCTTAGTAGGTGGCGGGAGTGGTGAGCAGTACTTC. Residues: CASSLVGGGSGEQYF. This sequence joins TRBV7-2 and TRBJ2-7; TRBD2 matches 7 bases. The CDR3 sequence is 15 residues long. The trim removed 1 base at V and 7 bases at J, leaving 10 bases unmatched. Germline V gives CDR1 SGHTA, CDR2 FQGNSA.

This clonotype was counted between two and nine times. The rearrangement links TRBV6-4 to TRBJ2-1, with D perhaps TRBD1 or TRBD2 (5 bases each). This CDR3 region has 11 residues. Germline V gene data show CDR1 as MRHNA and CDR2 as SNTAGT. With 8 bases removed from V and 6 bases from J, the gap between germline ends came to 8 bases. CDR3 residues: CASGTANEQFF. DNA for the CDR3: TGTGCCAGCGGGACCGCCAATGAGCAGTTCTTC.

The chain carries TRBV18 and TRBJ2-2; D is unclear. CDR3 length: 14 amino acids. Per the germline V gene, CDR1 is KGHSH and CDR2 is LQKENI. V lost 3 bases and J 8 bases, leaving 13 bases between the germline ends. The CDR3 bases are TGTGCCAGCTCACCTGGACCCGAGGCGGGGGAGCTGTTTTTT. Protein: CASSPGPEAGELFF. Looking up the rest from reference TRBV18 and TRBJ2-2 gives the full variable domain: NAGVMQNPRHLVRRRGQEARLRCSPMKGHSHVYWYRQLPEEGLKFMVYLQKENIIDESGMPKERFSAEFPKEGPSILRIQQVVRGDSAAYFCASSPGPEAGELFFGEGSRLTVL.

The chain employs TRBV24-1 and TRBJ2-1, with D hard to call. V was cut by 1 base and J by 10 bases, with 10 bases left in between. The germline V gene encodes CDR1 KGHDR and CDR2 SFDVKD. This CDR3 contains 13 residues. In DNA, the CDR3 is TGTGCCACCAGTGATTTTCCCAACGCGGAGCAGTTCTTC. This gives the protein CATSDFPNAEQFF.

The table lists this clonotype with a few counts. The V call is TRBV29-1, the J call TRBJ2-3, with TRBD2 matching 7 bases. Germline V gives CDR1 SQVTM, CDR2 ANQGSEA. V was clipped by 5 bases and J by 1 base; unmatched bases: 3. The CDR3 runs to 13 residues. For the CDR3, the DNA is TGCAGCGTTCGGGGGGTAGGCACAGATACGCAGTATTTT. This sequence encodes CSVRGVGTDTQYF.

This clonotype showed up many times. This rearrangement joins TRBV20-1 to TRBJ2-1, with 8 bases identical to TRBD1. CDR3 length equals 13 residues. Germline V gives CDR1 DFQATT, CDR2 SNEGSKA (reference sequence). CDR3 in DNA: TGCGGATCGGACAGGGACGGATGGAATGAGCAGTTCTTC. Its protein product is CGSDRDGWNEQFF.

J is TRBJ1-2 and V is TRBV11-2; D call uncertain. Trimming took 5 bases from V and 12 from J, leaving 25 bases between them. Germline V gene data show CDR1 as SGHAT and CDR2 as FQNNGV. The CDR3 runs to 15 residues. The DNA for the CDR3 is TGTGCCAGCAGCCAGAACGGGGTAGTAGGATCGGTGAACACCTTC. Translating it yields CASSQNGVVGSVNTF.

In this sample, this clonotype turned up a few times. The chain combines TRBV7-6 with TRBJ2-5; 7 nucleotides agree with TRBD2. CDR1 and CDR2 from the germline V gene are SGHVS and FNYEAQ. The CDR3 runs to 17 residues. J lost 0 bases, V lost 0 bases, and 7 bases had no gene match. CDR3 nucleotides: TGTGCCAGCAGCTTAGCGTGGGGGGGTTCTGACCAAGAGACCCAGTACTTC. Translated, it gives CASSLAWGGSDQETQYF.

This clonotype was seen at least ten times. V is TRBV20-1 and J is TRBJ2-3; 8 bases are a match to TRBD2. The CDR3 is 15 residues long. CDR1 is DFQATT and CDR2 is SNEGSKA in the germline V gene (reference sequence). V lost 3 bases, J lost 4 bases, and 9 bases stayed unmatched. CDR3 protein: CSASGAGRASDTQYF. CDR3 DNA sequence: TGCAGTGCTAGTGGTGCCGGGAGGGCTTCAGATACGCAGTATTTT.

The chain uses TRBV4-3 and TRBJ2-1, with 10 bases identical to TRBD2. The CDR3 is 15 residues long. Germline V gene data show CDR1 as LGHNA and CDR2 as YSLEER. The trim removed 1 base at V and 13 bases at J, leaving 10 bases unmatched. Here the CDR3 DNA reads TGCGCCAGCAGCCAAGTTTGGGCTAGCGGGAGCCCCCAGTTCTTC. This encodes CASSQVWASGSPQFF.

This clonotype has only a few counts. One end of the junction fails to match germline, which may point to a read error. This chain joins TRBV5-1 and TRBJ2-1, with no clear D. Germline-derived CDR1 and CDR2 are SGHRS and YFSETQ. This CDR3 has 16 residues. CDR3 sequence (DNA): TGCGCCAGCAGCCTTGTGAAGGGTGGACGGTGGAATGAGCAGCTCTTC. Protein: CASSLVKGGRWNEQLF.

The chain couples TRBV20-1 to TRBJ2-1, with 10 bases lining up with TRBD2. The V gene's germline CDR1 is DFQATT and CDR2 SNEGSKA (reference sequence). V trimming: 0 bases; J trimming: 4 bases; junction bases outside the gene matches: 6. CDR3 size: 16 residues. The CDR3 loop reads CSAREESSGRYNEQFF. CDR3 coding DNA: TGCAGTGCTAGAGAGGAATCTAGCGGGAGATACAATGAGCAGTTCTTC.

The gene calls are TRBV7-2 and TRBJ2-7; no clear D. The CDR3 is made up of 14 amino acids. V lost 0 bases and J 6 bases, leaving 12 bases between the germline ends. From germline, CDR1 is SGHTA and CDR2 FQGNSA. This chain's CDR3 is CASSLASSQTEQYF. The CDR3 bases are TGTGCCAGCAGCTTAGCGTCCTCCCAAACCGAGCAGTACTTC.

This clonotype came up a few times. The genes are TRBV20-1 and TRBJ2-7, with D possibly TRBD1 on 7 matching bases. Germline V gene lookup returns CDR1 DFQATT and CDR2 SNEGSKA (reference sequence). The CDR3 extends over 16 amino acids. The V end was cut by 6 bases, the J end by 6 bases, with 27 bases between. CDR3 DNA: TGCAGTGCGACCTCCAGAATGTTTGCAGGGGGAGGCGAGCAGTACTTC. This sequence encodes CSATSRMFAGGGEQYF.